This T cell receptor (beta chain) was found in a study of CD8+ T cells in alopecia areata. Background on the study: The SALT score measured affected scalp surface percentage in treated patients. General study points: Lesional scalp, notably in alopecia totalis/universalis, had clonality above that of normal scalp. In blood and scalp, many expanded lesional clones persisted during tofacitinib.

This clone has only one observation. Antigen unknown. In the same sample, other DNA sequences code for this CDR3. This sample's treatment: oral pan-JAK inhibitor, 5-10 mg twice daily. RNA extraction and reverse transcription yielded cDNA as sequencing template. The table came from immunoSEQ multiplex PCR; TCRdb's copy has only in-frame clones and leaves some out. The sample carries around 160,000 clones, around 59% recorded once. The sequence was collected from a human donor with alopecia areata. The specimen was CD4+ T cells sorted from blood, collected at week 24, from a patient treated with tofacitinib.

CDR3: CSVGQGGNQPQHF. DNA for the CDR3: TGCAGCGTTGGACAGGGTGGCAATCAGCCCCAGCATTTT. V is TRBV29-1 and J is TRBJ1-5, with 7 bases aligning to TRBD1. After removal of 4 bases from V and 2 bases from J, the junction contained 2 bases not matched to a gene. CDR1 and CDR2 from the germline V gene are SQVTM and ANQGSEA. This CDR3 comprises 13 residues.